The entry below gives a single T cell receptor beta chain sequence along with its context. Alongside a J-beta primer mix, a sample-barcoded 5' primer served in a second PCR lasting roughly 6 to 11 cycles. TCRdb re-analysed the 5' RACE reads in MiXCR, keeping a single row per CDR3 protein. Of roughly 730,000 distinct CDR3 sequences in the sample, more than 55% were seen once. The data were obtained in a study of blood T cells in healthy people across ages. V dropped 8 bases and J dropped 4 bases, with 17 bases sitting between them. The CDR3 loop spans 14 amino acids. This TCR came from a man aged 40-49 years in good health. The chain couples TRBV12-3 or TRBV12-4 to TRBJ1-2; D remains ambiguous. Sequences were obtained from blood. As DNA, the CDR3 is TGTGCCAGCGGAGGACCGAACTATCGCTATGGCTACACCTTC. Translating gives CASGGPNYRYGYTF.